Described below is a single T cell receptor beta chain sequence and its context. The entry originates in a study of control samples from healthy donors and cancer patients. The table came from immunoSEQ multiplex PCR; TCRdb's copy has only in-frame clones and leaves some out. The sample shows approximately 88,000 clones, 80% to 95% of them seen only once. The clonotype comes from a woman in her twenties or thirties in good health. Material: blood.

The CDR3 loop is CASSLGTGATGNTIYF. CDR3 in DNA: TGCGCCAGCAGCCTAGGGACAGGGGCTACCGGAAACACCATATATTTT. J is TRBJ1-3 and V is TRBV4-1, with 10 bases matching TRBD1. Germline lookup yields CDR1 MGHRA and CDR2 YSYEKL. The CDR3 length is 16 residues. The J segment lost 4 bases and the V segment lost 4 bases, leaving 7 bases of the junction unmatched.